The clone carrying this T cell receptor (beta chain) has a count of ten or more. The antigen remains undetermined. This sample is part of a study of T-cell reconstitution after alpha-beta-depleted transplantation in children. TCRbeta library construction was performed incorporating unique molecular identifiers. Each CDR3 protein is one row after TCRdb ran MiXCR on the PCR reads. The data contain some 300,000 distinct CDR3 sequences, around 7.1% of them singletons. The germline gives CDR1 ENHRY, CDR2 SYGVKD. V shed 10 bases and J shed 1 base, with 16 bases lying between them. The CDR3 extends over 14 amino acids. General study findings and limits: Elevated TCRbeta diversity at day 60 was traced, in some patients, to surviving recipient T cells and thymic progenitors. Once a year had passed after transplant, T-cell counts and diversity came mostly from newly produced T cells. Several hundred expanded graft clones reportedly supplied alpha-beta T cells about two months after transplant.

The TCR comes from a female patient aged 2-9 years who had a stem cell transplant for Fanconi anemia, so the T cells may come from the graft donor. The chain is built from TRBV10-3 and TRBJ1-1; D possibly corresponds to TRBD1 (5 bases). The sample here was peripheral blood, taken 360 days after TCRalphabeta/CD19-depleted stem cell transplant. CDR3 DNA: TGTGCCACCAAAGCAGGGAATTGGAACACTGAAGCTTTCTTT. Its protein product is CATKAGNWNTEAFF.